Following are 23 T cell receptor beta chains from one sample sequenced in a study of blood T cell repertoires in COVID-19. Clones were sequenced by immunoSEQ multiplex PCR, and TCRdb holds only the in-frame ones, with some missing. The profile shows hundreds of thousands of clones, 87% of them singletons. The sample taken for sequencing was peripheral blood. The receptors stem from a woman under 30 who had recovered from COVID-19.

The V gene is TRBV21-1, the J gene TRBJ2-2; the table calls TRBD1, which could not be checked here. TRBV21-1 is a recognized pseudogene. This CDR3 is built from 13 residues. The CDR3 sequence is CASSNQLTGELFF. CDR3 DNA sequence: TGTGCCAGCAGCAATCAATTGACCGGGGAGCTGTTTTTT.

J is TRBJ1-2 and V is TRBV9; D possibly corresponds to TRBD1 (5 bases). Trimming removed 0 bases from V and 4 bases from J, with 10 bases in between. Germline V gene sequence: CDR1 SGDLS, CDR2 YYNGEE. CDR3 length: 14 residues. The CDR3 reads CASSVGGAGYGYTF. The CDR3 nucleotides read TGTGCCAGCAGCGTAGGGGGCGCCGGCTATGGCTACACCTTC.

V is TRBV11-2 and J is TRBJ2-7, with 10 bases matching TRBD2. Germline-derived CDR1 and CDR2 are SGHAT and FQNNGV. CDR3 length: 15 amino acids. V dropped 2 bases and J dropped 3; count of bases not matched to a gene: 4. As DNA, the CDR3 is TGTGCCAGCAGCTTACCTAGCGGGAGTATCTACGAGCAGTACTTC. Translation gives CASSLPSGSIYEQYF.

This chain connects TRBV4-1 to TRBJ2-7, with D tentatively TRBD2 (6 bases). Germline loops: CDR1 MGHRA, CDR2 YSYEKL. The CDR3 sequence is 14 residues long. Trimming pared 3 bases from V and 2 bases from J, leaving 11 bases between. CDR3 protein: CASSHPGAAYEQYF. Here the CDR3 DNA reads TGCGCCAGCAGCCATCCGGGAGCGGCCTACGAGCAGTACTTC.

The rearrangement links TRBV10-3 to TRBJ1-5; D might be TRBD1 (5 bases). The ends were cut back, 4 bases at V and 9 bases at J, with 13 bases in the middle. Germline loops: CDR1 ENHRY, CDR2 SYGVKD. The CDR3 sequence is 13 residues long. The CDR3 region has the DNA TGTGCCATCAGTGCCGATGGTAGGGGGCCCCAGCATTTT. This sequence encodes CAISADGRGPQHF.

The chain uses TRBV19 and TRBJ2-3, with D perhaps TRBD1 (6 bases). The CDR3 extends over 18 amino acids. Looked up from germline, CDR1 is LNHDA and CDR2 is SQIVND (reference sequence). Deletions cut 8 bases from V and 6 bases from J, with 30 bases between. DNA of the CDR3: TGTGCCAGTGTACCGGCAGGGGCCCGAGGGGGTCGGACTGATACGCAGTATTTT. It yields the protein CASVPAGARGGRTDTQYF.

V usage is TRBV9 and J usage is TRBJ2-5, with 8 bases identical to TRBD2. This CDR3 is 17 amino acids long. Germline-derived CDR1 and CDR2 are SGDLS and YYNGEE. The V and J ends lost 0 bases and 2 bases, in that order; junction bases with no gene match: 9. CDR3 nucleotides: TGTGCCAGCAGCGTAGCCCCTAGCGGGCTTTTACAAGAGACCCAGTACTTC. Translated: CASSVAPSGLLQETQYF.

This clone was recorded only once. The chain carries TRBV7-9 and TRBJ1-2, with 7 bases that match TRBD1. From germline, CDR1 is SEHNR and CDR2 FQNEAQ (reference sequence). With V trimmed by 5 bases and J by 5 bases, 5 bases remained unmatched. CDR3 length: 13 amino acids. CDR3 nucleotides: TGTGCCAGCAGCGAACAGGGGAATTATGGCTACACCTTC. It codes for CASSEQGNYGYTF.

The chain uses TRBV7-8 and TRBJ2-7; 8 nucleotides match TRBD2. Germline V gene sequence: CDR1 SGHVS, CDR2 FQNEAQ. The ends lost 5 bases at V and 3 bases at J; junction bases unmatched: 6. CDR3 length: 14 residues. CDR3 bases: TGTGCCAGCAGCCGAGGACTAGCAGTCTACGAGCAGTACTTC. Encoded protein: CASSRGLAVYEQYF.

The chain links TRBV30 to TRBJ2-2, with unresolved D. The CDR3 spans 12 residues. Germline values: CDR1 GTSNPN, CDR2 SVGIG (reference sequence). The V gene lost 7 bases and the J gene lost 6 bases, with 12 bases spanning the gap. CDR3 amino acids: CAFGWVPGELFF. The CDR3 coding sequence is TGTGCCTTCGGGTGGGTCCCCGGGGAGCTGTTTTTT.

The V and J genes are TRBV5-1 and TRBJ1-1; possibly TRBD1 for D (5 bases). This CDR3 is built from 14 residues. Trimming pared 4 bases from V and 6 bases from J, leaving 16 bases between. CDR1 and CDR2 from the germline V gene are SGHRS and YFSETQ. In DNA, the CDR3 is TGCGCCAGCAGCCCCGAGGAGGGGTTCCCTGAAGCTTTCTTT. It codes for CASSPEEGFPEAFF.

The chain carries TRBV2 and TRBJ1-2; no clear D. The CDR3 spans 13 residues. Trimming took off 7 bases at V and 6 bases at J, with 15 bases between the two ends. Germline V lookup: CDR1 SNHLY, CDR2 FYNNEI. The CDR3 DNA reads as TGTGCCAGCACTAAATTCCCCGTGGATGGCTACACCTTC. Translating it yields CASTKFPVDGYTF.

The chain has TRBV30 and TRBJ1-4, with a weak D call TRBD1 (5 bases). The CDR3 length is 14 residues. The V gene lost 3 bases and the J gene lost 8 bases, with 16 bases spanning the gap. The V gene's germline CDR1 is GTSNPN and CDR2 SVGIG (reference sequence). The CDR3 coding sequence is TGTGCCTGGAGAGAGTGGGGGGGGAGCGAAAAACTGTTTTTT. This translates into CAWREWGGSEKLFF.

The V call is TRBV11-3, the J call TRBJ2-7; D might be TRBD1 (6 bases). The CDR3 has 15 amino acids. V gave up 7 bases and J gave up 0 bases, with 16 bases separating them. Germline CDR1 is SGHNT and CDR2 is YENEEA. This CDR3 is CASILGGTDSYEQYF. CDR3 bases: TGTGCCAGCATCCTAGGGGGTACGGACTCCTACGAGCAGTACTTC.

Details on this clone: Other nucleotide sequences in the sample specify the same CDR3. The gene calls are TRBV27 and TRBJ1-5; TRBD1 is a possible D gene (5 bases). CDR1 is MNHEY, CDR2 SMNVEV, per germline (reference sequence). There are 13 residues in the CDR3. V was shortened by 4 bases and J by 2 bases, with 6 bases between the two germline ends. Here the CDR3 reads CASSSTGNQPQHF. The DNA for the CDR3 is TGTGCCAGCAGTTCGACAGGCAATCAGCCCCAGCATTTT.

The chain links TRBV2 to TRBJ1-1; tentatively, D is TRBD1 (6 bases). The V gene lost 7 bases and the J gene lost 2 bases, with 14 bases spanning the gap. The length of the CDR3 is 14 residues. Germline V lookup: CDR1 SNHLY, CDR2 FYNNEI. The CDR3 sequence is CASNPPGANTEAFF. The CDR3 DNA sequence: TGTGCCAGCAACCCGCCAGGGGCCAACACTGAAGCTTTCTTT.

The V and J genes are TRBV4-1 and TRBJ1-5; no clear D gene. The CDR3 has 14 amino acids. From germline, CDR1 is MGHRA and CDR2 YSYEKL. The ends were cut back, 1 base at V and 1 base at J, with 5 bases in the middle. The CDR3 DNA is TGCGCCAGCAGCCAAGGACACAGCAATCAGCCCCAGCATTTT. Protein product: CASSQGHSNQPQHF.

The gene calls are TRBV18 and TRBJ1-1, with 9 bases identical to TRBD1. V lost 4 bases to trimming and J lost 5 bases; unmatched junction nucleotides: 5. Per germline, CDR1 KGHSH and CDR2 LQKENI. This CDR3 is 14 amino acids long. The CDR3 nucleotides read TGTGCCAGCTCACTCAACAGGGGGCATACTGAAGCTTTCTTT. Its translation: CASSLNRGHTEAFF.

V usage is TRBV5-1 and J usage is TRBJ2-1; 9 nucleotides agree with TRBD2. Per the germline V gene, CDR1 is SGHRS and CDR2 is YFSETQ. The CDR3 totals 16 residues. V was pared by 0 bases and J by 1 base, with 2 bases of the junction left unmatched. CDR3 sequence reads: CASSLALAGSYNEQFF. CDR3 sequence (DNA): TGCGCCAGCAGCTTGGCTCTAGCGGGATCCTACAATGAGCAGTTCTTC.

The table lists this clone with a count of one. The chain is built from TRBV7-6 and TRBJ2-3; 14 bases are a match to TRBD2. V gave up 5 bases and J gave up 6 bases; unmatched junction bases: 7. This CDR3 comprises 16 residues. Germline loops: CDR1 SGHVS, CDR2 FNYEAQ. CDR3 sequence (DNA): TGTGCCAGCAGCCGGGGACTAGCGGGAGTGATGGATACGCAGTATTTT. It is translated as CASSRGLAGVMDTQYF.

This sequence joins TRBV6-5 and TRBJ1-1, with TRBD1 as a possible D gene (6 bases). Germline V CDR1 and CDR2: MNHEY, SVGAGI. The CDR3 loop spans 14 amino acids. Trimming pared 5 bases from V and 1 base from J, leaving 11 bases between. The CDR3 DNA sequence: TGTGCCAGCAGTCGTACAGGGTGGAACACTGAAGCTTTCTTT. It specifies CASSRTGWNTEAFF.

The V gene is TRBV19, the J gene TRBJ1-5; TRBD1 matches at 7 bases. In germline, CDR1 is LNHDA, CDR2 SQIVND (reference sequence). This CDR3 is built from 17 residues. The J segment lost 0 bases and the V segment lost 1 base, leaving 6 bases of the junction unmatched. Here the CDR3 DNA reads TGTGCCAGTAGTATAGGCGTGACAGGGTTTAGCAATCAGCCCCAGCATTTT. It is translated as CASSIGVTGFSNQPQHF.

The CDR3 loop is CASSPLKGGGSIDTQYF. In nucleotides, the CDR3 is TGTGCCAGCAGCCCCTTAAAGGGCGGCGGGAGTATAGATACGCAGTATTTT. This chain connects TRBV3-1 (or the pseudogene TRBV3-2) to TRBJ2-3; 7 bases match TRBD2. The CDR3 is made up of 17 amino acids. Germline V lookup: CDR1 LGHDT, CDR2 YNNKEL (reference sequence). The V segment lost 4 bases and the J segment 5 bases; nucleotides outside the gene matches: 15.